The sequence of this T cell receptor (beta chain) was determined in a study of T cell repertoires in cytomegalovirus infection. Across the study: Well-studied HLA-B-restricted CMV epitopes were used in the study alongside recently identified HLA-C-restricted ones. CMV infection and matching HLA type were both indicated by public TCR beta signatures. Study-wide results and caveats: Carriers of CMV and the relevant HLA type were discriminated by public TCR beta frequency. The response measured ex vivo was dominated by TCR beta clonotypes (HLA-C-restricted and CMV-specific).

This CDR3 spans 15 amino acids. V lost 4 bases and J lost 8, with 17 bases in between. Germline V gives CDR1 SGHVS, CDR2 FNYEAQ. TCRdb fed the reads into MiXCR, producing one record per CDR3 protein. The repertoire holds roughly 990,000 distinct CDR3 sequences, with roughly 31% as singletons. Points on this clonotype: Its antigen remains unidentified.

The sequenced sample was cultured CD8+ T cells from PBMCs, obtained from culture after CMV antigen stimulation. The V gene is TRBV7-6, the J gene TRBJ1-4; weak D call: TRBD1 (6 bases). The clonotype was recovered from a human donor in good health (CMV status not recorded). Some clones in this sample may be carry-over from other donors' samples. CDR3 sequence: CASSSTGDTSEKLFF. CDR3 bases: TGTGCCAGCAGCTCCACTGGGGACACCAGCGAAAAACTGTTTTTT.